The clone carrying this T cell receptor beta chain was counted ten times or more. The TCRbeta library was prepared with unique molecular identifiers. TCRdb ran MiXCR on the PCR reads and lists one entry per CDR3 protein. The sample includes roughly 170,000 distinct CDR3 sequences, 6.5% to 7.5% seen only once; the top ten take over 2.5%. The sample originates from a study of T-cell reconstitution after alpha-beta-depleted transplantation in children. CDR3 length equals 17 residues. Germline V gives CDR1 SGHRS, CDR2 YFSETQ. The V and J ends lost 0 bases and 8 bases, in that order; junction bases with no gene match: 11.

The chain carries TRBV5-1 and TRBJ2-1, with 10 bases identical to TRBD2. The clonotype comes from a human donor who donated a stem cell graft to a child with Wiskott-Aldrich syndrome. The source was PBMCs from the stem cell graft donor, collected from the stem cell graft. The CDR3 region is CASSLVSSGRGSHEQFF. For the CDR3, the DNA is TGCGCCAGCAGCTTGGTCTCTAGCGGGAGAGGTAGCCATGAGCAGTTCTTC.